This T cell receptor beta chain was documented in a study of CD8 T cells in ankylosing spondylitis. Concerning this clonotype: Its target is not known.

V shed 5 bases and J shed 3 bases, with 14 bases lying between them. From germline, CDR1 is MDHEN and CDR2 SYDVKM. The CDR3 contains 15 residues. Quantitative 5'-RACE with molecular barcodes was used to make the TCR beta libraries. Using its own MiXCR run on the 5' RACE reads, TCRdb lists one record per CDR3 protein. In the table there are a few hundred thousand distinct CDR3 sequences, approximately 10% of which are singletons. Study-wide results and limits: The authors reported significant enrichment of disease-linked clones in matched ankylosing spondylitis synovial fluid. There was a TCR beta motif, made of roughly eight highly homologous variants, that appeared characteristic of ankylosing spondylitis blood. Past research had described some motif variants in reactive arthritis synovial fluid and blood.

This receptor was obtained from a male donor with ankylosing spondylitis or in good health (not recorded which). The sequencing input was blood, either unsorted or a sorted T cell fraction (not recorded which). This chain links TRBV28 with TRBJ2-1; D call uncertain. The CDR3 spells CASSLPTNIYNEQFF. The CDR3 DNA sequence: TGTGCCAGCAGTCTACCGACCAACATCTACAATGAGCAGTTCTTC. The full variable domain, rest sourced from reference TRBV28 and TRBJ2-1, is DVKVTQSSRYLVKRTGEKVFLECVQDMDHENMFWYRQDPGLGLRLIYFSYDVKMKEKGDIPEGYSVSREKKERFSLILESASTNQTSMYLCASSLPTNIYNEQFFGPGTRLTVL.